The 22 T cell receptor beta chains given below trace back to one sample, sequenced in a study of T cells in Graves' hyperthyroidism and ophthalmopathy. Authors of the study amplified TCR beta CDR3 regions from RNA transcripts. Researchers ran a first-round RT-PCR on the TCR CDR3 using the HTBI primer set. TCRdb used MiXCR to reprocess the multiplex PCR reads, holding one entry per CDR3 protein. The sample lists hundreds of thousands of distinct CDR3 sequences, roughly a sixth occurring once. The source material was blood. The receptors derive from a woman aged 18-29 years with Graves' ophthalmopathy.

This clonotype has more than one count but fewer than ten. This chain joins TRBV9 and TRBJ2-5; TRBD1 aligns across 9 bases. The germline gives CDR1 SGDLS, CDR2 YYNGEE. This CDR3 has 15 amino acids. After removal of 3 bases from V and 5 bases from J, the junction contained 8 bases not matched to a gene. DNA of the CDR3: TGTGCCAGCAGCGCCCAGGACAGGGGAGGGGAGACCCAGTACTTC. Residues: CASSAQDRGGETQYF.

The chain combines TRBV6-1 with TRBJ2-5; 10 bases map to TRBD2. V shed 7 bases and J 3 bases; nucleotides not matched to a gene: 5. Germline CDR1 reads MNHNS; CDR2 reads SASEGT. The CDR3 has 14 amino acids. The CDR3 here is CASKSGGAEETQYF. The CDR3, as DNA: TGTGCCAGCAAAAGCGGGGGGGCCGAAGAGACCCAGTACTTC.

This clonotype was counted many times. CDR3 loop: CASSRWGGEQYF. CDR3 sequence (DNA): TGTGCCAGCAGCAGGTGGGGCGGCGAGCAGTACTTC. V and J are TRBV12-3 or TRBV12-4 and TRBJ2-7; D may be TRBD1 (5 bases). Trimming pared 6 bases from V and 6 bases from J, leaving 12 bases between. The CDR3 runs 12 residues.

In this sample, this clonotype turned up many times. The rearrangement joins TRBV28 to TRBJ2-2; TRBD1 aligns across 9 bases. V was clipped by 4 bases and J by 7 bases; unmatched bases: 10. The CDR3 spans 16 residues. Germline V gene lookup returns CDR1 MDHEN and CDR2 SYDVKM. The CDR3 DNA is TGTGCCAGCAGTTCTCAACCGGGACAGGGTATCGGGGAGCTGTTTTTT. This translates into CASSSQPGQGIGELFF.

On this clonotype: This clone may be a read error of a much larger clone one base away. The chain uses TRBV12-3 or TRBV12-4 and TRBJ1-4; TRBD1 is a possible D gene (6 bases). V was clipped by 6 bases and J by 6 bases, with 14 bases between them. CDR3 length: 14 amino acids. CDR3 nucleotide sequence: TGTGCCAGCAGGCAGGGGCGGGCTGATGAAAAACTGTTTTTT. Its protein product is CASRQGRADEKLFF.

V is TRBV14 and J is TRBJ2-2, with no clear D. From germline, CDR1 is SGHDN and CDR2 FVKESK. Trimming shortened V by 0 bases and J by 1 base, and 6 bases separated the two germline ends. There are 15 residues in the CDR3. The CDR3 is CASSQDLRNTGELFF. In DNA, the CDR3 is TGTGCCAGCAGCCAAGATCTCAGGAACACCGGGGAGCTGTTTTTT.

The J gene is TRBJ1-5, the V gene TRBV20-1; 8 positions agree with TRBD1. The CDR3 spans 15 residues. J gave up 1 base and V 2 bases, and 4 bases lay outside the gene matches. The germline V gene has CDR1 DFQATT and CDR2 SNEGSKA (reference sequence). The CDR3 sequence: CSARQGAGSNQPQHF. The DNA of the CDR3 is TGCAGTGCTAGACAGGGGGCAGGGAGCAATCAGCCCCAGCATTTT.

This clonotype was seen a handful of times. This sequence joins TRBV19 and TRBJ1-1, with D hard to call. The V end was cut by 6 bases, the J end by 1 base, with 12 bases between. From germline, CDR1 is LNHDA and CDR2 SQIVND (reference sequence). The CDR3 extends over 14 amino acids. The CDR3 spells CASRDSQKNTEAFF. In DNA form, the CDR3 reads TGTGCCAGTAGAGACTCACAGAAGAACACTGAAGCTTTCTTT.

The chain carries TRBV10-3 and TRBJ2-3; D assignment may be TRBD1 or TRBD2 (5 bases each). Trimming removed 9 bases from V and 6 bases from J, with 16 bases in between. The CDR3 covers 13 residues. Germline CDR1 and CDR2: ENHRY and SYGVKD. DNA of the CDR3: TGTGCCATGAATTTTGATTGGGGGGATACGCAGTATTTT. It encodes CAMNFDWGDTQYF.

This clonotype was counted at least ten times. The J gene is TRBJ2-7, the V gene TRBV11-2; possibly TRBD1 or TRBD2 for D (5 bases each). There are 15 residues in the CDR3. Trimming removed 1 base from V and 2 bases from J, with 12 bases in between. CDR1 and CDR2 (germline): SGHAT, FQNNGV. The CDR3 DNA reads TGTGCCAGCAGCTTAGGATTTGGGGGAACCTACGAGCAGTACTTC. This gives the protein CASSLGFGGTYEQYF. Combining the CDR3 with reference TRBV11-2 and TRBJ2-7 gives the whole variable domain EAGVAQSPRYKIIEKRQSVAFWCNPISGHATLYWYQQILGQGPKLLIQFQNNGVVDDSQLPKDRFSAERLKGVDSTLKIQPAKLEDSAVYLCASSLGFGGTYEQYFGPGTRLTVT.

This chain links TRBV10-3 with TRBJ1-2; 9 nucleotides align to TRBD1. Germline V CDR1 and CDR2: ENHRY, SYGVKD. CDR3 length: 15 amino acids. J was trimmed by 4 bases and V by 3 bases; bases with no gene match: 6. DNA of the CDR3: TGTGCCATCAGTGATCCGGACAGGGGTGGCTATGGCTACACCTTC. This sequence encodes CAISDPDRGGYGYTF.

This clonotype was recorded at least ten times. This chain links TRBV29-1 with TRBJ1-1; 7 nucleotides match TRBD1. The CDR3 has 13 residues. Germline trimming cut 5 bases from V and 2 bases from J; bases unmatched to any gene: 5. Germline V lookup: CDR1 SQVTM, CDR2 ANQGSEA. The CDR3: CSVQGQENTEAFF. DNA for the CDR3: TGCAGCGTTCAAGGACAGGAAAACACTGAAGCTTTCTTT.

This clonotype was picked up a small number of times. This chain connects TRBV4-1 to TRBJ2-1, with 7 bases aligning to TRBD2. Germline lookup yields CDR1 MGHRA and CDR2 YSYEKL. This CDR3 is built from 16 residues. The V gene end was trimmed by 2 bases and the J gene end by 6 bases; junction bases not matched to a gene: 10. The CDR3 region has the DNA TGCGCCAGCAGCCAACCAAAGGCTAGCGGTCCCAATGAGCAGTTCTTC. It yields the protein CASSQPKASGPNEQFF.

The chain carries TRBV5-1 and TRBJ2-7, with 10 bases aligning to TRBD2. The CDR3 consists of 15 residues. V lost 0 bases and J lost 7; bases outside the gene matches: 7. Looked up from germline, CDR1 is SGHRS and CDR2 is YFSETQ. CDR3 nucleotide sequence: TGCGCCAGCAGCTTGGAAGCGGGAGGGCCTCGGGAGCAGTACTTC. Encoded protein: CASSLEAGGPREQYF.

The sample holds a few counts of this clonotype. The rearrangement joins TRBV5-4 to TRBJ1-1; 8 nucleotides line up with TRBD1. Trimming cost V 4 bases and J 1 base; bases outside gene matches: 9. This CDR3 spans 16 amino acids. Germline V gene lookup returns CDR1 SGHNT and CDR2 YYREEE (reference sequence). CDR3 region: CASSGGQGLRNTEAFF. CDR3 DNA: TGTGCCAGCAGCGGAGGACAGGGATTAAGGAACACTGAAGCTTTCTTT. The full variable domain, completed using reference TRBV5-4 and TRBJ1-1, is ETGVTQSPTHLIKTRGQQVTLRCSSQSGHNTVSWYQQALGQGPQFIFQYYREEENGRGNFPPRFSGLQFPNYSSELNVNALELDDSALYLCASSGGQGLRNTEAFFGQGTRLTVV.

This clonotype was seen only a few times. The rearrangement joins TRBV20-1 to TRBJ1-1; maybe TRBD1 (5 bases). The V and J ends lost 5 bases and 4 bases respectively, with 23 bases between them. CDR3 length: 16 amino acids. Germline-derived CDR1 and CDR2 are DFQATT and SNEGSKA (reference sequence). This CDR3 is CSAPNPGGGRSTEAFF. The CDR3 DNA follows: TGCAGTGCTCCCAACCCCGGGGGGGGAAGGAGCACTGAAGCTTTCTTT.

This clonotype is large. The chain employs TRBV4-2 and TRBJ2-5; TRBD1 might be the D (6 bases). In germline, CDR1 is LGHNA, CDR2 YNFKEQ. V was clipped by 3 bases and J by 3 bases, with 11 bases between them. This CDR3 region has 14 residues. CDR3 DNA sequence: TGTGCCAGCAGCCAGAAGACAGGAAAAGAGACCCAGTACTTC. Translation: CASSQKTGKETQYF.

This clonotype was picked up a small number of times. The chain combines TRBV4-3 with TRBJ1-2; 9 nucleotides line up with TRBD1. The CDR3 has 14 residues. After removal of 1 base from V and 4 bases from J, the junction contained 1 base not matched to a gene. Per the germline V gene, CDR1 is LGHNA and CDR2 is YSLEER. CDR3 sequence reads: CASSQADRGYGYTF. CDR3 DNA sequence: TGCGCCAGCAGCCAAGCGGACAGGGGCTATGGCTACACCTTC.

CDR3 sequence (DNA): TGTGCCTGGATCCGACGGGCAGACACCGGGGAGCTGTTTTTT. Amino acid sequence: CAWIRRADTGELFF. This chain uses TRBV30 with TRBJ2-2; D unresolved. V lost 4 bases and J 3 bases, leaving 12 bases between the germline ends. The germline CDR1 and CDR2 sequences are GTSNPN and SVGIG (reference sequence). The CDR3 contains 14 residues. Complete variable domain (other parts from reference TRBV30 and TRBJ2-2): SQTIHQWPATLVQPVGSPLSLECTVEGTSNPNLYWYRQAAGRGLQLLFYSVGIGQISSEVPQNLSASRPQDRQFILSSKKLLLSDSGFYLCAWIRRADTGELFFGEGSRLTVL.

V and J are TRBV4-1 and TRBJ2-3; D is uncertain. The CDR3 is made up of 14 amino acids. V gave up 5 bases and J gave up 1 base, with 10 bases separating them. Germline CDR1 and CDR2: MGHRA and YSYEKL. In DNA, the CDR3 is TGCGCCAGCAGCTCCATAACGCGCACAGATACGCAGTATTTT. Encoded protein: CASSSITRTDTQYF.

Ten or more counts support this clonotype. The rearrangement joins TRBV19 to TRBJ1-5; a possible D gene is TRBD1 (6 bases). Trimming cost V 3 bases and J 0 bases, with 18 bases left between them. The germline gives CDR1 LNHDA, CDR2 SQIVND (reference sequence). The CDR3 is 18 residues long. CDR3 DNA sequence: TGTGCCAGTAGTATTAGGGACACGACGATCGATAGCAATCAGCCCCAGCATTTT. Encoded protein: CASSIRDTTIDSNQPQHF.

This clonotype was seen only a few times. This CDR3 is CASSPKGPTNEKLFF. The CDR3 bases are TGTGCCAGCTCACCAAAGGGTCCAACTAATGAAAAACTGTTTTTT. This chain links TRBV18 with TRBJ1-4; no reliable D call. Germline V gives CDR1 KGHSH, CDR2 LQKENI. The CDR3 is 15 residues long. The V end lost 2 bases, the J end lost 0 bases, and 7 bases lay between the germline ends.